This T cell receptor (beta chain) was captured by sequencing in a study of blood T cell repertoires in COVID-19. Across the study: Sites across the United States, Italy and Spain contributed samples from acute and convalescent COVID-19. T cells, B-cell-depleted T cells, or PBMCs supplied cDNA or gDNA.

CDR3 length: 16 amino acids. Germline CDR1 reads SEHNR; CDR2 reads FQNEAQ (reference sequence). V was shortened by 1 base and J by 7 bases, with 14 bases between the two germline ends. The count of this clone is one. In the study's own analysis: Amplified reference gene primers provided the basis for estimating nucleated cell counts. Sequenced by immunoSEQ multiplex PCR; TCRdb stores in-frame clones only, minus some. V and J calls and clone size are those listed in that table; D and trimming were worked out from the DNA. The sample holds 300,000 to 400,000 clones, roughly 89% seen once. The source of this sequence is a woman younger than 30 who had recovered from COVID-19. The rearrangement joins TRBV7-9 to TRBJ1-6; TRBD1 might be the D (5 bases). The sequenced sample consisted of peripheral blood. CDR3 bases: TGTGCCAGCAGCTTAGGGGTGGGGGGAAGGAATTCACCCCTCCACTTT. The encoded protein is CASSLGVGGRNSPLHF.